Listed below are T cell receptor beta chains from one sample, sequenced in a study of T cell repertoires in cytomegalovirus infection. What these receptors recognize is not known. TCRdb passed the reads through MiXCR, listing each CDR3 protein once. The data show about 52,000 distinct CDR3 sequences, with 15% to 20% seen just once and just under 80% held by the top ten. Sequences were derived from CD8+ T cells from cultured PBMCs, sampled from culture after CMV antigen stimulation. The source of these receptors is a human donor in good health (CMV status not recorded). Some clones in this sample may be carry-over from other donors' samples. CDR3s include the opening cysteine and the closing phenylalanine or tryptophan. Fields, in order: J gene, V gene, CDR3 protein.

J gene: TRBJ1-1
V gene: TRBV28
CDR3 protein: CASSFYPGTEAFF

J gene: TRBJ2-2
V gene: TRBV4-1
CDR3 protein: CASSQVWAGAASTGELFF

J gene: TRBJ1-1
V gene: TRBV29-1
CDR3 protein: CSVRGGRGVDEAFF

J gene: TRBJ2-6
V gene: TRBV7-2
CDR3 protein: CASSPRVWRDPAVLTF

J gene: TRBJ1-6
V gene: TRBV4-3
CDR3 protein: CASSQDLWAEGTYNSPLHF

J gene: TRBJ2-7
V gene: TRBV11-2
CDR3 protein: CASSSTPPWNEQYF

J gene: TRBJ1-2
V gene: TRBV29-1
CDR3 protein: CSVPKGAGSYGYTF

J gene: TRBJ1-2
V gene: TRBV6-5
CDR3 protein: CASSYKSGQSNYGYTF

J gene: TRBJ2-1
V gene: TRBV12-3/TRBV12-4
CDR3 protein: CASSTREDREDEQFF

J gene: TRBJ2-5
V gene: TRBV4-3
CDR3 protein: CASSQGTFQETQYF

J gene: TRBJ2-1
V gene: TRBV12-3/TRBV12-4
CDR3 protein: CASRPGTGGSNEQFF

J gene: TRBJ1-2
V gene: TRBV7-9
CDR3 protein: CASSIRQGVGGYTF

J gene: TRBJ1-1
V gene: TRBV7-6
CDR3 protein: CASSFGTATEAFF

J gene: TRBJ1-1
V gene: TRBV4-1
CDR3 protein: CASSQIRTGITEAFF

J gene: TRBJ2-5
V gene: TRBV7-2
CDR3 protein: CATPSPGLAGGREETQYF

J gene: TRBJ2-1
V gene: TRBV6-2/TRBV6-3
CDR3 protein: CASSSRNEQFF

J gene: TRBJ2-7
V gene: TRBV10-2
CDR3 protein: CASSESWGPYEQYF

J gene: TRBJ2-7
V gene: TRBV4-3
CDR3 protein: CASSQDWGGHNYEQYF

J gene: TRBJ2-3
V gene: TRBV9
CDR3 protein: CASSESRSTDTQYF

J gene: TRBJ2-1
V gene: TRBV11-3
CDR3 protein: CASSLTGGYNEQFF

J gene: TRBJ2-6
V gene: TRBV28
CDR3 protein: CASSHGGTGANVLTF

J gene: TRBJ2-1
V gene: TRBV7-8
CDR3 protein: CASSWPAGSSYNEQFF

J gene: TRBJ2-3
V gene: TRBV29-1
CDR3 protein: CSAITSGTGVVDTQYF

J gene: TRBJ2-7
V gene: TRBV6-2/TRBV6-3
CDR3 protein: CASSYGAVYYEQYF

J gene: TRBJ1-1
V gene: TRBV6-2/TRBV6-3
CDR3 protein: CASSYGTYSEAFF

J gene: TRBJ1-1
V gene: TRBV6-1
CDR3 protein: CASSAFDKNTEAFF

J gene: TRBJ2-6
V gene: TRBV6-5
CDR3 protein: CASSYSNDPGANVLTF

J gene: TRBJ2-1
V gene: TRBV12-3/TRBV12-4
CDR3 protein: CASSPRLAGAPNEQFF

J gene: TRBJ1-1
V gene: TRBV11-2
CDR3 protein: CASDHGGGIEAFF

J gene: TRBJ1-1
V gene: TRBV9
CDR3 protein: CASSVDGTGEAFF

J gene: TRBJ2-3
V gene: TRBV25-1
CDR3 protein: CASSEILRSDTDTQYF

J gene: TRBJ2-7
V gene: TRBV5-5
CDR3 protein: CASSPWGGTYEQYF

J gene: TRBJ1-5
V gene: TRBV27
CDR3 protein: CASSLGTGGGQPQHF

J gene: TRBJ2-7
V gene: TRBV7-8
CDR3 protein: CASSPWTGRYEQYF

J gene: TRBJ1-1
V gene: TRBV4-1
CDR3 protein: CASSQDRFPGHRISEDTEAFF

J gene: TRBJ2-2
V gene: TRBV7-6
CDR3 protein: CASSSGFNTGELFF

J gene: TRBJ1-4
V gene: TRBV4-3
CDR3 protein: CASSQERTGNEKLFF

J gene: TRBJ1-2
V gene: TRBV10-3
CDR3 protein: CAINPTGSSHGYTF

J gene: TRBJ2-6
V gene: TRBV6-2/TRBV6-3
CDR3 protein: CASSYKVGETFSGANVLTF

J gene: TRBJ2-7
V gene: TRBV7-9
CDR3 protein: CASSSWDSVPYEQYF

J gene: TRBJ2-2
V gene: TRBV9
CDR3 protein: CASSPRDPEGRELFF

J gene: TRBJ1-5
V gene: TRBV7-2
CDR3 protein: CASSLARGQGDQPQHF

J gene: TRBJ1-2
V gene: TRBV6-1
CDR3 protein: CASWTGVYGYTF

J gene: TRBJ2-7
V gene: TRBV19
CDR3 protein: CASAAGAYEQYF

J gene: TRBJ2-3
V gene: TRBV7-9
CDR3 protein: CAASRPGSPGDTQYF

J gene: TRBJ2-7
V gene: TRBV12-3/TRBV12-4
CDR3 protein: CASSFDWGAYEQYF

J gene: TRBJ2-4
V gene: TRBV20-1
CDR3 protein: CSARPLMMENSQYF

J gene: TRBJ1-5
V gene: TRBV7-9
CDR3 protein: CASSLQGAHQPQHF

J gene: TRBJ1-2
V gene: TRBV7-2
CDR3 protein: CASSLNRGGGGYTF

J gene: TRBJ1-5
V gene: TRBV28
CDR3 protein: CASSPMTGYSNQPQHF

J gene: TRBJ1-4
V gene: TRBV19
CDR3 protein: CASSNDIRFEGEKLFF

J gene: TRBJ2-3
V gene: TRBV12-3/TRBV12-4
CDR3 protein: CASSFSGGSDTQYF

J gene: TRBJ2-2
V gene: TRBV7-8
CDR3 protein: CASSSSDGPDEGRIAGELFF

J gene: TRBJ1-1
V gene: TRBV6-2/TRBV6-3
CDR3 protein: CASSYSGQGNTEAFF